This T cell receptor (beta chain) was observed in a study of response to subunit inactivated influenza vaccine. For this clonotype: Its antigen remains unknown.

MiXCR was run by TCRdb on the RT-PCR reads, yielding one entry per CDR3 protein. The sample holds 550,000 to 800,000 distinct CDR3 sequences, 15% to 18% seen once. The CDR3 length is 12 residues. V was cut by 4 bases and J by 9 bases, with 10 bases left in between. Germline V gene data show CDR1 as SGHAT and CDR2 as FQNNGV. Study results and caveats: Seasonal influenza vaccination, on each occasion, was suggested by the authors to recruit few new T cells.

The clonotype originates from a middle-aged man who received an inactivated influenza vaccine. The chain combines TRBV11-2 with TRBJ2-1, with D hard to call. The sequenced sample was PBMCs from blood, obtained about 11 days after vaccination. The CDR3 nucleotides are TGTGCCAGCAGCTCCCGTATAGGTGAGCAGTTCTTC. Translation gives CASSSRIGEQFF.